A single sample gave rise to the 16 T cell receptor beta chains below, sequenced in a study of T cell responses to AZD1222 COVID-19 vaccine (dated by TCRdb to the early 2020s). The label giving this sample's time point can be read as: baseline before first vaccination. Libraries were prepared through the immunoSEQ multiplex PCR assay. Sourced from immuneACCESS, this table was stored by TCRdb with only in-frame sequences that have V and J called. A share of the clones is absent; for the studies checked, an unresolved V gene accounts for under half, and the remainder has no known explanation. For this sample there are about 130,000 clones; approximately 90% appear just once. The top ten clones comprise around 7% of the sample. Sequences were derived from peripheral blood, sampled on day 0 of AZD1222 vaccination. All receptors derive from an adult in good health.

CDR3 residues: CASRVRNTEAFF. CDR3 nucleotide sequence: TGTGCCAGCAGGGTACGGAACACTGAAGCTTTCTTT. The V and J genes are TRBV6-5 and TRBJ1-1; D not resolved. The CDR3 loop spans 12 amino acids. Germline lookup yields CDR1 MNHEY and CDR2 SVGAGI. V was pared by 6 bases and J by 1 base, with 6 bases between.

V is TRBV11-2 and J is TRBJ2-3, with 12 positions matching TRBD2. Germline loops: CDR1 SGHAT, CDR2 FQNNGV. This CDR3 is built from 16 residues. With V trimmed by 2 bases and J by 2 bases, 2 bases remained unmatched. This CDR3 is CASSLLAGGLTDTQYF. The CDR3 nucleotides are TGTGCCAGCAGCTTACTAGCGGGGGGGCTCACAGATACGCAGTATTTT.

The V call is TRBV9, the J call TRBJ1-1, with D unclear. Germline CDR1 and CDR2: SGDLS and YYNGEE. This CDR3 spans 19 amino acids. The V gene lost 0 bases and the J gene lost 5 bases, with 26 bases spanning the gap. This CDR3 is CASSVGPQSGRSGGTEAFF. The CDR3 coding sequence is TGTGCCAGCAGCGTAGGTCCCCAATCGGGCAGGTCGGGTGGAACTGAAGCTTTCTTT. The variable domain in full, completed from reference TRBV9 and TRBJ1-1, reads DSGVTQTPKHLITATGQRVTLRCSPRSGDLSVYWYQQSLDQGLQFLIQYYNGEERAKGNILERFSAQQFPDLHSELNLSSLELGDSALYFCASSVGPQSGRSGGTEAFFGQGTRLTVV.

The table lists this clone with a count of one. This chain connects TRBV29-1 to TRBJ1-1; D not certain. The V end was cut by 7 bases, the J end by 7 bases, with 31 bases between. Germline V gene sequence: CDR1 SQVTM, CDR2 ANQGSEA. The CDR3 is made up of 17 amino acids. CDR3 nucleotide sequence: TGCAGCGGGGTTGGCAGGCTGGCTAACCACGCCTTTAATGAAGCTTTCTTT. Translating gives CSGVGRLANHAFNEAFF.

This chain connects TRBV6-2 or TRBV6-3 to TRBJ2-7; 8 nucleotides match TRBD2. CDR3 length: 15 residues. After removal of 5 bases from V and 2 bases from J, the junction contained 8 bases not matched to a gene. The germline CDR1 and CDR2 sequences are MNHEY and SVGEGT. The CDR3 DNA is TGTGCCAGCAGTCCCCTCGGGGGGGAAGCCTACGAGCAGTACTTC. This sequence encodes CASSPLGGEAYEQYF.

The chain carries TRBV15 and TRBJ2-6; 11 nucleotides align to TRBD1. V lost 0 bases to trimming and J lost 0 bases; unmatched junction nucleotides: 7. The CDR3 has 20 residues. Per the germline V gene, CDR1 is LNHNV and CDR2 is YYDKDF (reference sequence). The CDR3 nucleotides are TGTGCCACCAGCAGAGACCTCCCGGGGACAGGGGGCTCTGGGGCCAACGTCCTGACTTTC. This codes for CATSRDLPGTGGSGANVLTF.

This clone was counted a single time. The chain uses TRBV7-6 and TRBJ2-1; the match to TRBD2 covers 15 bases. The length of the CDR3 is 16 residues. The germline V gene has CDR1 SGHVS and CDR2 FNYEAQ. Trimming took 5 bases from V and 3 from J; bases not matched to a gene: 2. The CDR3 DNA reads TGTGCCAGCAGCGGACTAGCGGGGGGGCACTACAATGAGCAGTTCTTC. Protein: CASSGLAGGHYNEQFF.

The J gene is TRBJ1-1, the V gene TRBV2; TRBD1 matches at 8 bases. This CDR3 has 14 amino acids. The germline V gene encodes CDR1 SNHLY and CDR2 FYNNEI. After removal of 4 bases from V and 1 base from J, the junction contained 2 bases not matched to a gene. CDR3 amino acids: CASSGQGRNTEAFF. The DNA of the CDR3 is TGTGCCAGCAGTGGACAGGGGCGGAACACTGAAGCTTTCTTT.

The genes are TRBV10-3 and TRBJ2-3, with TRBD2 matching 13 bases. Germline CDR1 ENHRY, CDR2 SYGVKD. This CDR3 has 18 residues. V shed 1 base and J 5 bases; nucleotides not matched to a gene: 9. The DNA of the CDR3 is TGTGCCATCAGTGAGTTGACTAGCGGGGGGTTTCATGGAGATACGCAGTATTTT. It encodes CAISELTSGGFHGDTQYF.

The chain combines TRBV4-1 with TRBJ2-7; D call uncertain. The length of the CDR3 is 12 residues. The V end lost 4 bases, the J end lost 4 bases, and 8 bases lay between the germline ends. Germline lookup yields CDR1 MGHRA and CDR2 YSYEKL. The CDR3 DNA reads TGCGCCAGCAGCCTAGACGGGTACGAGCAGTACTTC. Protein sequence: CASSLDGYEQYF.

The CDR3 spells CAWQGASWDGEQFF. In DNA form, the CDR3 reads TGTGCCTGGCAAGGGGCCTCCTGGGACGGTGAGCAGTTCTTC. The chain couples TRBV30 to TRBJ2-1; D is perhaps TRBD1 or TRBD2 (5 bases each). This CDR3 spans 14 amino acids. Trimming took 5 bases from V and 9 from J, leaving 20 bases between them. Germline loops: CDR1 GTSNPN, CDR2 SVGIG (reference sequence).

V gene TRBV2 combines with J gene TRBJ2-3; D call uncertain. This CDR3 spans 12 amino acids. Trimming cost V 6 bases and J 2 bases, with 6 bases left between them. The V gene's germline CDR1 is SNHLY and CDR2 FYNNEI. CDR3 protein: CASRAFTDTQYF. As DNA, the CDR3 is TGTGCCAGCAGGGCCTTCACAGATACGCAGTATTTT.

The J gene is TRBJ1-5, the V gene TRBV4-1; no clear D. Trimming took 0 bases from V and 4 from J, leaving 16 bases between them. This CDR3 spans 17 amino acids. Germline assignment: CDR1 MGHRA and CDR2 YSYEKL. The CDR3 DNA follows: TGCGCCAGCAGCCAAGAAATTACAGTCCTCCCAAATCAGCCCCAGCATTTT. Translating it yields CASSQEITVLPNQPQHF.

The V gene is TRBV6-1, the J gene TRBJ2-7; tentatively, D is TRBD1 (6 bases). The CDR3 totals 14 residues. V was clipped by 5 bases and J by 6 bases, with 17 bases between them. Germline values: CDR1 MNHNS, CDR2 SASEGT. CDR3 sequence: CASSFWDKQSEQYF. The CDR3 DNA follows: TGTGCCAGCAGTTTTTGGGACAAGCAAAGCGAGCAGTACTTC.

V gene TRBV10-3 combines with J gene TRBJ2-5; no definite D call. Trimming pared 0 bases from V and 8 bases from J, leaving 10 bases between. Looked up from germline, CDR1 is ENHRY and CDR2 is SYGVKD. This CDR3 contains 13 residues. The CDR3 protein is CAISESAQTTQYF. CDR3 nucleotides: TGTGCCATCAGTGAGTCTGCCCAAACCACCCAGTACTTC.

CDR3 nucleotide sequence: TGTGCCAGCAGCTCAGGGGGGACTAGCGGCCTGAATGAGCAGTTCTTC. Translating gives CASSSGGTSGLNEQFF. This chain links TRBV7-2 with TRBJ2-1; 11 nucleotides match TRBD2. After removal of 4 bases from V and 7 bases from J, the junction contained 9 bases not matched to a gene. Germline CDR1 is SGHTA and CDR2 is FQGNSA. CDR3 size: 16 residues.